This is a list of T cell receptor beta chains from one sample in a study of CD8 T cells in ankylosing spondylitis. TCRdb re-derived calls from the 5' RACE reads in MiXCR, one entry per CDR3 protein. In the table there are 450,000 or so distinct CDR3 sequences, roughly 26% of which are singletons. The sequenced sample consisted of blood, either unsorted or a sorted T cell fraction (not recorded which). Source of these receptors: a male donor with ankylosing spondylitis. Each CDR3 is given with its conserved first and last residue. D genes are given only for firm matches. For some rows the clone size is stated as once, few or many, or as a class when expanded; others skip it.

D	size	length	J	V	DNA	CDR3
NA	NA	15	TRBJ2-2	TRBV15	TGTGCCACCAGCAAACCTAGGGGGGGCACCGGGGAGCTGTTTTTT	CATSKPRGGTGELFF
TRBD2	many	17	TRBJ2-5	TRBV7-8	TGTGCCAGCAGCTTAGCGCGGCGGGAGGACCCTCAAGAGACCCAGTACTTC	CASSLARREDPQETQYF
NA	NA	14	TRBJ1-6	TRBV10-2	TGCGCCAGCAGTCCGAGGGTATTTCGTTCACCCCTCCACTTT	CASSPRVFRSPLHF
NA	NA	10	TRBJ2-1	TRBV6-1	TGTGCCATTGGCCGCAATGAGCAGTTCTTC	CAIGRNEQFF
NA	many	14	TRBJ1-4	TRBV2	TGTGCCAGCAGTGAATACCGGCGGAGTGAAAAACTGTTTTTT	CASSEYRRSEKLFF
NA	NA	12	TRBJ2-4	TRBV12-3/TRBV12-4	TGTGCCAGCAGCCCGGATTCGGCCATTCAGTACTTC	CASSPDSAIQYF
NA	NA	14	TRBJ2-5	TRBV28	TGTGCCAGCAGTAAAGGGGGGACACAAGAGACCCAGTACTTC	CASSKGGTQETQYF
NA	NA	13	TRBJ2-7	TRBV5-1	TGCGCCAGCAGCTTGGGAACTCATGGGGAGCAGTACTTC	CASSLGTHGEQYF
TRBD2	NA	15	TRBJ2-1	TRBV7-2	TGTGCCAGCAGCTTAGAGGGAGGGAGTTTAAATGAGCAGTTCTTC	CASSLEGGSLNEQFF
TRBD2	NA	14	TRBJ2-7	TRBV3-1	TGTGCCAGCAGCCAGACTAGCGGGAACTACGCGCAGTACTTC	CASSQTSGNYAQYF
TRBD2	NA	17	TRBJ2-2	TRBV11-2	TGTGCCAGCAGCTCCCTGGCTAGCGGGATTCGCACCGGGGAGCTGTTTTTT	CASSSLASGIRTGELFF
NA	few	15	TRBJ1-6	TRBV7-8	TGTGCCAGCAGCTTAGCGTTGGTGGAGAATTCACCCCTCCACTTT	CASSLALVENSPLHF
TRBD2	few	17	TRBJ2-1	TRBV12-3/TRBV12-4	TGTGCCAGCAGTTTGGCGTCAGTCGCGGGAGGTTGGGATGAGCAGTTCTTC	CASSLASVAGGWDEQFF
TRBD1	few	15	TRBJ2-5	TRBV5-1	TGCGCCAGCAGCGACCCGGGACAGGTCGTGGAGACCCAGTACTTC	CASSDPGQVVETQYF
NA	few	15	TRBJ1-3	TRBV12-3/TRBV12-4	TGTGCCAGCAGCCGACAGGCTAACTCTGGAAACACCATATATTTT	CASSRQANSGNTIYF
TRBD1	NA	15	TRBJ1-2	TRBV24-1	TGTGCCACCAGTGACTCAAGACAGGGGGCGGATGGCTACACCTTC	CATSDSRQGADGYTF
NA	NA	14	TRBJ2-1	TRBV6-1	TGTGCCAGCAGTGAATTGGTCTTTCCTATAGGGCTGTTCTTC	CASSELVFPIGLFF
NA	few	13	TRBJ1-2	TRBV29-1	TGCAGCGTTGAATTGGGGGTCGACTATGGCTACACCTTC	CSVELGVDYGYTF
TRBD2	few	19	TRBJ2-1	TRBV11-2	TGTGCCAGCAGCTTAGATGGGTCTAGCGGGAGCTCTTTCTACAATGAGCAGTTCTTC	CASSLDGSSGSSFYNEQFF
TRBD2	few	14	TRBJ2-5	TRBV11-2	TGTGCCAGCAGCTTAGTAACGGGGGGGGAGACCCAGTACTTC	CASSLVTGGETQYF
TRBD1	few	15	TRBJ1-2	TRBV12-3/TRBV12-4	TGTGCCAGCAGCCCAACCGGGACAGCTAACTATGGCTACACCTTC	CASSPTGTANYGYTF
TRBD1	NA	18	TRBJ2-2	TRBV6-5	TGTGCCAGCAGTTACTCGCACCCGGGACAGGGTAATGCCGGGGAGCTGTTTTTT	CASSYSHPGQGNAGELFF
TRBD2	few	13	TRBJ2-5	TRBV20-1	TGCAGTGCTAGAGGGACTAGCAAAGAGACCCAGTACTTC	CSARGTSKETQYF
NA	few	15	TRBJ1-5	TRBV2	TGTGCCAGCAGTGGAGAGGGACGGACTTATCAGCCCCAGCATTTT	CASSGEGRTYQPQHF
NA	NA	12	TRBJ2-7	TRBV20-1	TGCAGTGCCGTAGGACAGAACTACGAGCAGTACTTC	CSAVGQNYEQYF
NA	NA	18	TRBJ1-3	TRBV7-2	TGTGCCAGCAGCTTAGTGCGAGCTCGGGGGGCTCGTGGAAACACCATATATTTT	CASSLVRARGARGNTIYF
TRBD2	many	16	TRBJ2-1	TRBV9	TGTGCCAGCAGCGTAGCTAGCGGGAGCACCTACAATGAGCAGTTCTTC	CASSVASGSTYNEQFF
NA	NA	14	TRBJ2-1	TRBV20-1	TGCAGTGCTAGAGGTCCCAGGGCCGGTAATGAGCAGTTCTTC	CSARGPRAGNEQFF
TRBD1	NA	18	TRBJ2-6	TRBV28	TGTGCCAGCAAAATAACAGGGGTGCATCTCTCTGGGGCCAACGTCCTGACTTTC	CASKITGVHLSGANVLTF
TRBD2	few	18	TRBJ2-1	TRBV15	TGTGCCACCAGCAGTGGGGGACTAGCGGGAGCGGCCGGGAATGAGCAGTTCTTC	CATSSGGLAGAAGNEQFF
NA	NA	13	TRBJ2-5	TRBV20-1	TGCAGTGCTGGCGAAGTTCAGCGGGAGACCCAGTACTTC	CSAGEVQRETQYF
NA	few	16	TRBJ2-2	TRBV15	TGTGCCACCAGCAGAGTAGCGCTTACGAACACCGGGGAGCTGTTTTTT	CATSRVALTNTGELFF
NA	NA	11	TRBJ2-1	TRBV29-1	TGCAGCGTTGAGGGATACAATGAGCAGTTCTTC	CSVEGYNEQFF
NA	NA	12	TRBJ2-3	TRBV29-1	TGCAGCGCTTTGAAGGGGGAGAACGCGCAGTATTTT	CSALKGENAQYF
NA	NA	18	TRBJ2-6	TRBV15	TGTGCCACCAGCAGAGACCGTTTACCGGGCACTGGGGCCAACGTCCTGACTTTC	CATSRDRLPGTGANVLTF
NA	few	14	TRBJ1-1	TRBV20-1	TGCAGTGCCCAGGTCCGGTACCTGAACACTGAAGCTTTCTTT	CSAQVRYLNTEAFF
TRBD2	NA	16	TRBJ2-1	TRBV6-1	TGTGCCAGCAGGACCAGAACTAGCGGGAGGGCCCCTGAGCAGTTCTTC	CASRTRTSGRAPEQFF
NA	NA	15	TRBJ2-7	TRBV3-1	TGTGCCAGCAGCCAAGCCCTAGCGCACTCCTACGAGCAGTACTTC	CASSQALAHSYEQYF
NA	NA	16	TRBJ1-1	TRBV12-3/TRBV12-4	TGTGCCAGCAGTCGAAGGGAGGGGCCCCTCAACACTGAAGCTTTCTTT	CASSRREGPLNTEAFF
TRBD2	few	14	TRBJ2-7	TRBV20-1	TGCAGTGCACGAAATAGCGGGGTCTCCTACGAGCAGTACTTC	CSARNSGVSYEQYF
TRBD1	NA	12	TRBJ2-1	TRBV27	TGTGCCAGCAGTCCCGGGACAGGGGGGCAGTTCTTC	CASSPGTGGQFF
NA	NA	15	TRBJ2-3	TRBV5-1	TGCGCCAGCAGCTCGCGGGCACCGAGCACAGATACGCAGTATTTT	CASSSRAPSTDTQYF
NA	many	16	TRBJ2-4	TRBV7-2	TGTGCCAGCACCGAATCTAAAAGAGACAGAGGAAACATTCAGTACTTC	CASTESKRDRGNIQYF
NA	few	16	TRBJ2-2	TRBV4-2	TGTGCCAGCAGCCAAGTGGGGGACTTCAACACCGGGGAGCTGTTTTTT	CASSQVGDFNTGELFF
NA	NA	14	TRBJ2-7	TRBV14	TGTGCCAGCAGCCCGGGGACTCTTTACTACGAGCAGTACTTC	CASSPGTLYYEQYF
NA	few	14	TRBJ1-4	TRBV20-1	TGCAGTGCTAGCCTACTAGCAACTAATGAAAAACTGTTTTTT	CSASLLATNEKLFF
TRBD1	NA	14	TRBJ2-1	TRBV5-1	TGCGCCAGCAGCGACGGGACAGGGGACAATGAGCAGTTCTTC	CASSDGTGDNEQFF
TRBD2	NA	17	TRBJ2-1	TRBV27	TGTGCCAGCAGTTTATTGAGAGCGGGAGACTTCTTGGATGAGCAGTTCTTC	CASSLLRAGDFLDEQFF